This paragraph covers one TCR beta chain sequence. The antigen remains unidentified. The sample originates from a study of siplizumab effects on memory and regulatory T cells. Findings and caveats of the study: A mean of roughly 70% of mappable alloreactive CD4+ clones were Treg-derived with siplizumab, compared with 25% to 30% in controls. Memory cells seemed less diverse than naive T cells, which also seemed major contributors to the alloresponse.

V lost 5 bases and J lost 8; bases outside the gene matches: 6. The CDR3 has 13 amino acids. Germline V gene data show CDR1 as GTSNPN and CDR2 as SVGIG (reference sequence). TCRdb's table, derived via immunoSEQ multiplex PCR, lists solely in-frame clones and lacks some. Of about 87,000 clones in the sample, just under 90% were seen once. The sequenced sample was CD4+ T cells sorted from blood. The receptor comes from a human donor in good health. The chain links TRBV30 to TRBJ1-4; 9 nucleotides line up with TRBD1. CDR3 amino acids: CAWAGQGGEKLFF. Here the CDR3 DNA reads TGTGCCTGGGCGGGACAGGGAGGGGAAAAACTGTTTTTT.